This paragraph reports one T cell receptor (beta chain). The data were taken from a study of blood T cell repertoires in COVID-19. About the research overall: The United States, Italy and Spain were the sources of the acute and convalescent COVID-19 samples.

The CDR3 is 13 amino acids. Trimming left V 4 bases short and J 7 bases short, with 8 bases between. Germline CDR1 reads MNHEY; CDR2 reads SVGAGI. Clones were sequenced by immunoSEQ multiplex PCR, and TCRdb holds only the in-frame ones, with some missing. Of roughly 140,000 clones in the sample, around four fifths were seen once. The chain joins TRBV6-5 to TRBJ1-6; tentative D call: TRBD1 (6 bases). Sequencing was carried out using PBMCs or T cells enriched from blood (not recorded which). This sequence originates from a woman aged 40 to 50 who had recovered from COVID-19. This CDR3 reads CASSLTGNSPLHF. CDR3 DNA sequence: TGTGCCAGCAGTTTAACAGGGAATTCACCCCTCCACTTT.